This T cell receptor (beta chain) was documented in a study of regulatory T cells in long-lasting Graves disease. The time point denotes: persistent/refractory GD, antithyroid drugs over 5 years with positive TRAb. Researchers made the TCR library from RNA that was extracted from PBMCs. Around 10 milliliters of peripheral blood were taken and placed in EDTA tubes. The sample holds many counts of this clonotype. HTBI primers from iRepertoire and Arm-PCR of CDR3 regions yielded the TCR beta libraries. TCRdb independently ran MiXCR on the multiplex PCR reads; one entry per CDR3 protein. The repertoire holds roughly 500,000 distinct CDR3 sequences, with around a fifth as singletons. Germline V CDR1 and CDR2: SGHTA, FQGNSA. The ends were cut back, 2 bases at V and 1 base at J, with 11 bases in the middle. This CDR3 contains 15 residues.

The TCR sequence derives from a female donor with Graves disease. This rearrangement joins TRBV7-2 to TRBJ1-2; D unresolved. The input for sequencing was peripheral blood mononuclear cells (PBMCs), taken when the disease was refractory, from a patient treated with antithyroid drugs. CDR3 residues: CASSLSPGSNYGYTF. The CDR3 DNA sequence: TGTGCCAGCAGCTTATCCCCCGGCAGTAACTATGGCTACACCTTC.